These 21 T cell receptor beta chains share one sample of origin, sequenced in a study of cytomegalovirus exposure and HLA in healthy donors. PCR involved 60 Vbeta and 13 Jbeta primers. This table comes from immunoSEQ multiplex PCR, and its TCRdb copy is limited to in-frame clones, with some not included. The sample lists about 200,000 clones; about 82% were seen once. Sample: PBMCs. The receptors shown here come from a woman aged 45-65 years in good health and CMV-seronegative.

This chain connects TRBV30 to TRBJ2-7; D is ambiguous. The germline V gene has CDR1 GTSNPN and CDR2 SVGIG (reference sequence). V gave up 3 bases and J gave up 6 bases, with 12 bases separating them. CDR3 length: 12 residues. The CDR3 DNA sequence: TGTGCCTGGAGCCCACCTCGCGGCGAGCAGTACTTC. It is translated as CAWSPPRGEQYF.

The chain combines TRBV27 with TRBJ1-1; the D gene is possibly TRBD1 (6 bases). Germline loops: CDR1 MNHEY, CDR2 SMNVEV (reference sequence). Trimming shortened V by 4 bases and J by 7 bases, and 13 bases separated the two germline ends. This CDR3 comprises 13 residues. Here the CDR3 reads CASSSQQGYEAFF. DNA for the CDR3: TGTGCCAGCAGTTCGCAACAGGGCTATGAAGCTTTCTTT.

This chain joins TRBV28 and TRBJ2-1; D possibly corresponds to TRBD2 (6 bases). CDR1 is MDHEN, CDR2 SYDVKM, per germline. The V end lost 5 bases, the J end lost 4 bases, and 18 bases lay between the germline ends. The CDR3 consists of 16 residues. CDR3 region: CASSVGGRLRYNEQFF. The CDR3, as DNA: TGTGCCAGCAGTGTCGGAGGGCGTCTGCGATACAATGAGCAGTTCTTC.

The CDR3 DNA sequence: TGCGCCAGCAGCCATCTCCCGAACACTGAAGCTTTCTTT. This translates into CASSHLPNTEAFF. The V gene is TRBV4-1, the J gene TRBJ1-1; D gene unclear. The CDR3 runs to 13 residues. Germline CDR1 MGHRA, CDR2 YSYEKL. With 3 bases removed from V and 1 base from J, the gap between germline ends came to 6 bases.

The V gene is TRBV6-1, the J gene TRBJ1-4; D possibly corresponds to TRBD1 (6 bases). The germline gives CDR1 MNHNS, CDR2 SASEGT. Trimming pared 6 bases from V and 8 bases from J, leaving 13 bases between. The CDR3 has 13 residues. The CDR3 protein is CASSGQWGEKLFF. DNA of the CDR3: TGTGCCAGCAGCGGACAGTGGGGGGAAAAACTGTTTTTT.

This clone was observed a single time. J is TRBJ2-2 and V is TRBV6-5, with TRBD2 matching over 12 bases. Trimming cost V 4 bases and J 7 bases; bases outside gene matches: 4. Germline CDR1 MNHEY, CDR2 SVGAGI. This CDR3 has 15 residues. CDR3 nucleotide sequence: TGTGCCAGCAGTTTTGAGACTAGCGGGGGCGGGGAGCTGTTTTTT. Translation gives CASSFETSGGGELFF.

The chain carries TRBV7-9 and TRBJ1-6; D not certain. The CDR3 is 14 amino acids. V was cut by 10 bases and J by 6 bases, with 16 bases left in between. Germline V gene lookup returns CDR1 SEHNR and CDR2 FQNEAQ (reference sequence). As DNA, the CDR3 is TGTGCCACCCAAGGAGCAGAACTTAATTCACCCCTCCACTTT. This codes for CATQGAELNSPLHF.

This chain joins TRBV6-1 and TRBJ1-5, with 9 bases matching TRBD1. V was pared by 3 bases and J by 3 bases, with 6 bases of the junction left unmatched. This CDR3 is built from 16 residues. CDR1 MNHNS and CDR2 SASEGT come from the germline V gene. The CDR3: CASSDFGQGSNQPQHF. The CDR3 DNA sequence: TGTGCCAGCAGTGACTTCGGACAGGGGTCCAATCAGCCCCAGCATTTT.

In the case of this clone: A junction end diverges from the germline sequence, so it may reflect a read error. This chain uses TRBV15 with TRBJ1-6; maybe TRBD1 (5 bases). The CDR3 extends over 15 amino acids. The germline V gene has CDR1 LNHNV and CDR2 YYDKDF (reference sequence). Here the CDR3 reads CATRRRDRDNSPLHF. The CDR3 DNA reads TGTGCCACCCGCAGGCGGGACCGAGATAATTCACCCCTCCACTTT.

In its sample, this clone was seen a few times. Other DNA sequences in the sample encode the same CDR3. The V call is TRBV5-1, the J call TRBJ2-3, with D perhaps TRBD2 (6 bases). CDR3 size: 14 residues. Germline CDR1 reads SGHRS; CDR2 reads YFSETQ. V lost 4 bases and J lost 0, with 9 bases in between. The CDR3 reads CASSLGTSTDTQYF. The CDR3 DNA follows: TGCGCCAGCAGCCTCGGGACTAGCACAGATACGCAGTATTTT.

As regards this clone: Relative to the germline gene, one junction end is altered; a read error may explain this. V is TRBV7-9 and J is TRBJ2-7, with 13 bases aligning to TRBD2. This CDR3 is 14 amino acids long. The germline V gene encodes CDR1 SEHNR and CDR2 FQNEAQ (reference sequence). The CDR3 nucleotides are TGTTCCAGCCGACTAGCGGGGGGCTGGGACGAGCAGTACTTC. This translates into CSSRLAGGWDEQYF.

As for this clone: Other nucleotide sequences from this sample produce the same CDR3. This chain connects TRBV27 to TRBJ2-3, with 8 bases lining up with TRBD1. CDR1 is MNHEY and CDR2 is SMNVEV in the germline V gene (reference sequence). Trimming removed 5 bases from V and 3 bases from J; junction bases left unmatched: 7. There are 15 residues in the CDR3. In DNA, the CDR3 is TGTGCCAGCAGTCGCGGACAGGGTCGGACAGATACGCAGTATTTT. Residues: CASSRGQGRTDTQYF.

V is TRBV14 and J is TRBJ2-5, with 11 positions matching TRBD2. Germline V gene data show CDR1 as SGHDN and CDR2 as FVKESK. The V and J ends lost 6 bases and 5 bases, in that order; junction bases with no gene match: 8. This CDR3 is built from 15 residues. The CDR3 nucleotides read TGTGCCAGCAGTCTAACTAGCGGGAGATTCGAGACCCAGTACTTC. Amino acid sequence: CASSLTSGRFETQYF.

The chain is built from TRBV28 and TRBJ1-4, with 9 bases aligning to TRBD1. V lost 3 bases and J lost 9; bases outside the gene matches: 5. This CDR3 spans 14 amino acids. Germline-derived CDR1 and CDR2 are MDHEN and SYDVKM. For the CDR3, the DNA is TGTGCCAGCAGTTTTCCCGGGACAGGGAAAAAACTGTTTTTT. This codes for CASSFPGTGKKLFF.

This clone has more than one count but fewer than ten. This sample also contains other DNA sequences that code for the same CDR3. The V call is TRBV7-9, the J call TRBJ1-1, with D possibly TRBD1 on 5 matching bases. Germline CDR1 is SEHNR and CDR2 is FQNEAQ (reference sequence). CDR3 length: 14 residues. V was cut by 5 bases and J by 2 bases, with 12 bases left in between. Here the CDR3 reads CASSPPGVNTEAFF. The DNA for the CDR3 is TGTGCCAGCAGCCCTCCGGGGGTTAACACTGAAGCTTTCTTT.

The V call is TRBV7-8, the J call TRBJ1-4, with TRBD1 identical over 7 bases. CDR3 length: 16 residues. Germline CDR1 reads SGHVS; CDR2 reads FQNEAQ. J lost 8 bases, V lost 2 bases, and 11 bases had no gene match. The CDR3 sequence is CASSLSLRQGGEKLFF. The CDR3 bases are TGTGCCAGCAGCTTATCATTACGACAGGGCGGCGAAAAACTGTTTTTT.

The CDR3 DNA follows: TGTGCCAGCGGAGCTCACCCCTACGAGCAGTACTTC. This translates into CASGAHPYEQYF. V and J are TRBV9 and TRBJ2-7; D unresolved. The CDR3 consists of 12 residues. Trimming removed 7 bases from V and 2 bases from J, with 10 bases in between. CDR1 is SGDLS and CDR2 is YYNGEE in the germline V gene.

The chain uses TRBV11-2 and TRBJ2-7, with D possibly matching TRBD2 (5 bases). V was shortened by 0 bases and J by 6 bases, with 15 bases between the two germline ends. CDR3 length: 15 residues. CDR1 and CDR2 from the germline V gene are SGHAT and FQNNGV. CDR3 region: CASSLELVRVAEQYF. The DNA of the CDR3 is TGTGCCAGCAGCTTAGAACTGGTGCGGGTCGCCGAGCAGTACTTC.

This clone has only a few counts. CDR3 sequence reads: CASSLSYYGYTF. In DNA form, the CDR3 reads TGCGCCAGCAGCTTGTCATACTATGGCTACACCTTC. The V gene is TRBV5-1, the J gene TRBJ1-2, with D unresolved. This CDR3 is 12 amino acids long. Trimming removed 1 base at V and 3 bases at J, with 4 bases between. Germline CDR1 SGHRS, CDR2 YFSETQ.

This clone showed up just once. Here the CDR3 reads CASSSGTSDNEQFF. DNA of the CDR3: TGTGCCAGCAGTTCCGGGACTAGCGACAATGAGCAGTTCTTC. The chain links TRBV28 to TRBJ2-1; 10 nucleotides line up with TRBD2. The CDR3 totals 14 residues. Losses at the gene ends were 4 bases for V and 5 bases for J; bases not matched to a gene: 2. CDR1 and CDR2 from the germline V gene are MDHEN and SYDVKM.

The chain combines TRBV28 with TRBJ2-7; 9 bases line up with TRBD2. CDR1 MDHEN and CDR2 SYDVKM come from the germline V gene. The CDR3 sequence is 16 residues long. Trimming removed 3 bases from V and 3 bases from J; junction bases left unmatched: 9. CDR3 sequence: CASSFKTSGSNYEQYF. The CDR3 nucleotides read TGTGCCAGCAGTTTTAAGACTAGCGGAAGTAACTACGAGCAGTACTTC.